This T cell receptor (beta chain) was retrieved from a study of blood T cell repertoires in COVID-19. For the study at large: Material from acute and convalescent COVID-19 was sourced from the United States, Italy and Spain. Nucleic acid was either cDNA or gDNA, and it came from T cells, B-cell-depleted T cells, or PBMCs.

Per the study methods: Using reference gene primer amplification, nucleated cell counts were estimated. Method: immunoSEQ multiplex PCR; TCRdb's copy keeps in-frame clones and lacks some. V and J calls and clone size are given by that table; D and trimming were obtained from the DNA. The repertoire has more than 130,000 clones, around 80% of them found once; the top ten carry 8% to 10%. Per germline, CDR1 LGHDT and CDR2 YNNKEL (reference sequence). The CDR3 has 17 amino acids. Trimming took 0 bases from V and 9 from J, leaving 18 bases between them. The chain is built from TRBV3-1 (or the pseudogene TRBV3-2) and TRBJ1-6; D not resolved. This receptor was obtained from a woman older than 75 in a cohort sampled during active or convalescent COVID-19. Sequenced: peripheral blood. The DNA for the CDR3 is TGTGCCAGCAGCCAAGAAGTTCACAAGTTTTATCGTTCACCCCTCCACTTT. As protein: CASSQEVHKFYRSPLHF.